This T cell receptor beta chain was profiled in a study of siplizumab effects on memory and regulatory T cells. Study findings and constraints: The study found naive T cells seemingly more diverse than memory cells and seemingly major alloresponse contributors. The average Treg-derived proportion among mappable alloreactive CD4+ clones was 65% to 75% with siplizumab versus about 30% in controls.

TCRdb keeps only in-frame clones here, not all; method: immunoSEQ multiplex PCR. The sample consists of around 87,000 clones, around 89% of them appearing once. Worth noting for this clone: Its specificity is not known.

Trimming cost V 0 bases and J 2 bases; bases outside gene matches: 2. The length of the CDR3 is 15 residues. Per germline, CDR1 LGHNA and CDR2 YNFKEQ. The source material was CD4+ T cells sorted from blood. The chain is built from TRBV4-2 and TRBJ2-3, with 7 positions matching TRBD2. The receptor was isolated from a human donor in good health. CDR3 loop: CASSQEKRDTDTQYF. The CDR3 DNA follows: TGTGCCAGCAGCCAAGAAAAGCGGGACACAGATACGCAGTATTTT.